This T cell receptor beta chain was retrieved from a study of regulatory T cells in long-lasting Graves disease. Study-wide results and limits: Segments TRBV28, TRBJ1-2 and TRBJ2-5 showed preferential usage in persistent disease. For persistent Graves' patients, TCR diversity was lower than for newly diagnosed ones.

Through Arm-PCR of CDR3 regions and iRepertoire HTBI primers, TCR beta libraries were built. In TCRdb, the multiplex PCR reads were re-called with MiXCR into one record per CDR3 protein. The table has a few hundred thousand distinct CDR3 sequences, less than 25% seen once; the top ten hold approximately 25%. This clonotype came up a few times. The antigen is undetermined. The time point: persistent/refractory GD, antithyroid drugs over 5 years with positive TRAb. PBMCs were the source of the RNA used for TCR sequencing. In this cohort, patients came from an endocrinology department located in Xi'an, China. Staff drew roughly 10 milliliters of peripheral blood into EDTA tubes. V lost 6 bases and J lost 2; bases outside the gene matches: 12. Germline CDR1 is MNHNS and CDR2 is SASEGT. The CDR3 loop spans 16 amino acids.

The V call is TRBV6-1, the J call TRBJ1-2; 7 positions agree with TRBD1. The material was peripheral blood mononuclear cells (PBMCs), obtained when the disease was refractory, from a patient treated with antithyroid drugs. This TCR was sampled from a female donor with Graves disease. CDR3 amino acids: CASRPLDRVLNYGYTF. The CDR3 DNA reads as TGTGCCAGCAGACCCCTCGACAGGGTCCTCAACTATGGCTACACCTTC.